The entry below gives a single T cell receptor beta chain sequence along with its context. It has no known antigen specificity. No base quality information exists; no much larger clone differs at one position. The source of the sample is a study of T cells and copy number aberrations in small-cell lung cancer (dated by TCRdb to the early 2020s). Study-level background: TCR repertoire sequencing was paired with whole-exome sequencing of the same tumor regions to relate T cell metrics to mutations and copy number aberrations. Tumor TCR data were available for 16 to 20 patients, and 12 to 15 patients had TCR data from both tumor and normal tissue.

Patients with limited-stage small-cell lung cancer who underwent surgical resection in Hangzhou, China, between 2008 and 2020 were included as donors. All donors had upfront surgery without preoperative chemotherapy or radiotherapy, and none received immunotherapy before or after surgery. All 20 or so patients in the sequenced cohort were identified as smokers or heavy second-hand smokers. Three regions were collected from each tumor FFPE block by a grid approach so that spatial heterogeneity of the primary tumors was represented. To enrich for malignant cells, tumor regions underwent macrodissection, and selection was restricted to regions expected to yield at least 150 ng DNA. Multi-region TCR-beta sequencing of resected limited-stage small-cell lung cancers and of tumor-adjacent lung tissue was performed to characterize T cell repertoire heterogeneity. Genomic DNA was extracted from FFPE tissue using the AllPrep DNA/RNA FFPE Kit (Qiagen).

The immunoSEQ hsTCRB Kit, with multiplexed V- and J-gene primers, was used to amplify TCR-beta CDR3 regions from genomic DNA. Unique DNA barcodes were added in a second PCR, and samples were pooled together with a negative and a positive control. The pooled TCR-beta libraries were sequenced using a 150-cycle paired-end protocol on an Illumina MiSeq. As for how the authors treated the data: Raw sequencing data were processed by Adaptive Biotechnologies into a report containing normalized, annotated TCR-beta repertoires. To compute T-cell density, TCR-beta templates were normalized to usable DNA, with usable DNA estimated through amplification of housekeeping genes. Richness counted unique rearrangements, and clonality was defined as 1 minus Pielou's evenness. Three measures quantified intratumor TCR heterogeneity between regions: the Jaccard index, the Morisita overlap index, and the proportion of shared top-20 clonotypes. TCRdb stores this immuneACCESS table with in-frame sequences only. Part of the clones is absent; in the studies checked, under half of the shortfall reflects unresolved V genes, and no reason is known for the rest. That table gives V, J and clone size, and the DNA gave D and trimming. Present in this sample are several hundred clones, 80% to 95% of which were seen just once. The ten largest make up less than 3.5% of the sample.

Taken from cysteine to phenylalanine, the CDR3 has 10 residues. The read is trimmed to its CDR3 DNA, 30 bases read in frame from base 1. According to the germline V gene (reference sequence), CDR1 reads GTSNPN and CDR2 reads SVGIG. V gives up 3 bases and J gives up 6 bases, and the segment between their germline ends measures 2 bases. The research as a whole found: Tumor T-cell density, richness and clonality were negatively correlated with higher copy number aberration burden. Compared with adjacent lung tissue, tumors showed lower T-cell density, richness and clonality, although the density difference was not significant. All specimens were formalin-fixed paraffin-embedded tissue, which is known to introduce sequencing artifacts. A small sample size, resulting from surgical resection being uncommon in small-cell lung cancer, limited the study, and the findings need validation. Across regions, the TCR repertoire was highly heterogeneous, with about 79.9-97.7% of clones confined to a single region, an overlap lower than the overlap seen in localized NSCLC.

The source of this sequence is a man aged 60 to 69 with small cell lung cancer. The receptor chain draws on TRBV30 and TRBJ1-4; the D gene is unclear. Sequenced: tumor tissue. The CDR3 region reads CAWSDEKLFF. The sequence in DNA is TGTGCCTGGAGCGATGAAAAACTGTTTTTT.